The 19 T cell receptor beta chains in this list originate from one sample, sequenced in a study of T cells in localized non-small cell lung cancer (TCRdb year 2020). The library came from the immunoSEQ multiplex PCR assay. Drawn from immuneACCESS, this table holds only the in-frame rearrangements with V and J called that TCRdb kept. Clones are partly lost; checked studies trace under half to an unresolved V gene and leave the rest unexplained. The table for this sample lists around 20,000 clones; 91% of them were counted only once. The leading ten clones occupy less than 3% of the sample. The sequencing used peripheral blood, collected before any cancer treatment. The receptors were sampled from a woman aged 35-75 years with stage I lung adenocarcinoma.

This clone was seen only a few times. The J gene is TRBJ1-5, the V gene TRBV11-2; D not resolved. The CDR3 contains 15 residues. CDR1 and CDR2 from the germline V gene are SGHAT and FQNNGV. Between the trimmed V and J ends, which lost 1 base and 2 bases, there was a span of 9 bases. For the CDR3, the DNA is TGTGCCAGCAGCTTAGCGGACGGGGGCAATCAGCCCCAGCATTTT. This translates into CASSLADGGNQPQHF. Full variable domain (rest looked up from reference TRBV11-2 and TRBJ1-5): EAGVAQSPRYKIIEKRQSVAFWCNPISGHATLYWYQQILGQGPKLLIQFQNNGVVDDSQLPKDRFSAERLKGVDSTLKIQPAKLEDSAVYLCASSLADGGNQPQHFGDGTRLSIL.

V is TRBV19 and J is TRBJ2-7; possible D gene TRBD1, 6 bases. Germline assignment: CDR1 LNHDA and CDR2 SQIVND (reference sequence). Trimming removed 5 bases at V and 5 bases at J, with 22 bases between. The CDR3 runs 16 residues. CDR3 region: CASSPTPYRDGDEQYF. Here the CDR3 DNA reads TGTGCCAGTAGTCCCACACCTTACAGGGATGGCGACGAGCAGTACTTC.

The chain uses TRBV6-5 and TRBJ1-1; 7 bases are a match to TRBD1. This CDR3 spans 13 amino acids. V lost 5 bases, J lost 4 bases, and 4 bases stayed unmatched. Per germline, CDR1 MNHEY and CDR2 SVGAGI. This chain's CDR3 is CASSPGTATEAFF. CDR3 in DNA: TGTGCCAGCAGTCCCGGGACAGCCACTGAAGCTTTCTTT.

The V and J genes are TRBV4-3 and TRBJ1-1, with 9 nucleotides matching TRBD1. V trimming: 4 bases; J trimming: 2 bases; junction bases outside the gene matches: 5. CDR1 and CDR2 (germline): LGHNA, YSLEER. The CDR3 contains 15 residues. The CDR3 spells CASSLIQGANTEAFF. CDR3 coding DNA: TGCGCCAGCAGCCTAATACAGGGGGCTAACACTGAAGCTTTCTTT.

In DNA, the CDR3 is TGCGCCAGCCGCCTTGGGGCCCAGAACACCGGGGAGCTGTTTTTT. As protein: CASRLGAQNTGELFF. V is TRBV5-1 and J is TRBJ2-2; D is possibly TRBD1 (5 bases). This CDR3 spans 15 amino acids. The germline V gene has CDR1 SGHRS and CDR2 YFSETQ. Trimming cost V 7 bases and J 1 base, with 14 bases left between them.

This rearrangement joins TRBV12-5 to TRBJ1-4, with 7 positions matching TRBD1. Germline CDR1 is LGHNT and CDR2 is FRNRAP. This CDR3 spans 16 amino acids. J gave up 8 bases and V 2 bases, and 11 bases lay outside the gene matches. Here the CDR3 DNA reads TGTGCTAGTGGTTTGCCATCGACAGGGCTTCCGGAAAAACTGTTTTTT. Translated, it gives CASGLPSTGLPEKLFF.

The chain is built from TRBV5-1 and TRBJ1-2; possible D gene TRBD1, 5 bases. Germline V gene sequence: CDR1 SGHRS, CDR2 YFSETQ. V gave up 2 bases and J gave up 6 bases, with 14 bases separating them. The CDR3 consists of 14 residues. The CDR3 is CASSFTGGSDGYTF. The CDR3 DNA follows: TGCGCCAGCAGCTTTACCGGGGGAAGCGATGGCTACACCTTC.

The genes are TRBV7-2 and TRBJ1-1; D gene uncertain. This CDR3 spans 14 amino acids. The germline V gene encodes CDR1 SGHTA and CDR2 FQGNSA. The ends were cut back, 2 bases at V and 0 bases at J, with 7 bases in the middle. The CDR3 region has the DNA TGTGCCAGCAGCTTAAACCGGATGAACACTGAAGCTTTCTTT. It translates to CASSLNRMNTEAFF.

The chain recombines TRBV9 with TRBJ1-2; D ambiguous. The ends were cut back, 1 base at V and 0 bases at J, with 13 bases in the middle. In germline, CDR1 is SGDLS, CDR2 YYNGEE. This CDR3 has 16 residues. The CDR3 region has the DNA TGTGCCAGCAGCGTAAACCGGGAGGAAGCTAACTATGGCTACACCTTC. It is translated as CASSVNREEANYGYTF. The whole variable domain, filled in from reference TRBV9 and TRBJ1-2, reads DSGVTQTPKHLITATGQRVTLRCSPRSGDLSVYWYQQSLDQGLQFLIQYYNGEERAKGNILERFSAQQFPDLHSELNLSSLELGDSALYFCASSVNREEANYGYTFGSGTRLTVV.

A single count supports this clone. The J gene is TRBJ2-1, the V gene TRBV6-1, with a weak D call TRBD1 (6 bases). The CDR3 runs to 14 residues. Per germline, CDR1 MNHNS and CDR2 SASEGT. V lost 1 base and J 10 bases, leaving 14 bases between the germline ends. Here the CDR3 DNA reads TGTGCCAGCAGTGAAGGGGACACTTGGAGGGAGCAGTTCTTC. Translated, it gives CASSEGDTWREQFF.

Judged by abundance, this clone is medium-sized. The genes are TRBV7-2 and TRBJ1-5; no firm D call. The germline V gene encodes CDR1 SGHTA and CDR2 FQGNSA. V was pared by 4 bases and J by 0 bases, with 10 bases between. The CDR3 sequence is 15 residues long. The CDR3 DNA reads as TGTGCCAGCAGCTCGAGATCGTATAGCAATCAGCCCCAGCATTTT. Translated, it gives CASSSRSYSNQPQHF.

The V call is TRBV19, the J call TRBJ1-2; D remains unclear. Looked up from germline, CDR1 is LNHDA and CDR2 is SQIVND (reference sequence). This CDR3 region has 14 residues. Trimming took 3 bases from V and 7 from J, leaving 15 bases between them. CDR3 amino acids: CASSISTAEGGYTF. The CDR3 DNA reads TGTGCCAGTAGTATCTCGACGGCGGAGGGTGGCTACACCTTC.

V usage is TRBV28 and J usage is TRBJ2-7; 10 nucleotides align to TRBD1. Germline V lookup: CDR1 MDHEN, CDR2 SYDVKM. CDR3 length: 14 residues. The J segment lost 6 bases and the V segment lost 5 bases, leaving 7 bases of the junction unmatched. The CDR3 loop is CASSVQGQGREQYF. The CDR3 nucleotides are TGTGCCAGCAGTGTACAGGGACAGGGGCGCGAGCAGTACTTC.

This chain uses TRBV5-1 with TRBJ1-1; 9 bases match TRBD1. Germline CDR1 reads SGHRS; CDR2 reads YFSETQ. Trimming at V came to 4 bases and at J to 4 bases, leaving 8 bases not matched to a gene. The CDR3 consists of 15 residues. The CDR3 region is CASSPRTGVGTEAFF. The CDR3 nucleotides read TGCGCCAGCAGCCCCCGGACAGGGGTTGGCACTGAAGCTTTCTTT.

The gene calls are TRBV5-4 and TRBJ1-3; D is uncertain. Germline V CDR1 and CDR2: SGHNT, YYREEE (reference sequence). Trimming stripped 2 bases from V and 2 bases from J, with 8 bases between. There are 14 residues in the CDR3. The CDR3 DNA reads as TGTGCCAGCAGCTTATCGGGGACTGGAAACACCATATATTTT. Protein product: CASSLSGTGNTIYF.

The genes are TRBV6-1 and TRBJ2-7; no firm D call. The V and J ends lost 2 bases and 4 bases respectively, with 6 bases between them. The CDR3 contains 12 residues. CDR1 MNHNS and CDR2 SASEGT come from the germline V gene. The CDR3 DNA reads as TGTGCCAGCAGTGAAACAACATACGAGCAGTACTTC. It codes for CASSETTYEQYF.

The CDR3, as DNA: TGTGCCAGCAGCTTAGGGACAGAGCAGTTCTTC. Residues: CASSLGTEQFF. The chain employs TRBV7-2 and TRBJ2-1; D might be TRBD1 (5 bases). Germline lookup yields CDR1 SGHTA and CDR2 FQGNSA. The CDR3 extends over 11 amino acids. The V end lost 1 base, the J end lost 10 bases, and 5 bases lay between the germline ends.

The gene calls are TRBV9 and TRBJ1-3; unclear D gene. CDR1 SGDLS and CDR2 YYNGEE come from the germline V gene. CDR3 length equals 14 residues. With 0 bases removed from V and 0 bases from J, the gap between germline ends came to 4 bases. The CDR3 reads CASSVDSSGNTIYF. The CDR3 DNA is TGTGCCAGCAGCGTAGACAGCTCTGGAAACACCATATATTTT.

The gene calls are TRBV5-6 and TRBJ2-5; D may be TRBD1 (5 bases). The germline V and J ends were trimmed by 3 bases and 1 base, with 10 bases remaining between them. Germline V lookup: CDR1 SGHDT, CDR2 YYEEEE. This CDR3 comprises 14 residues. CDR3 amino acids: CASSSLGVQETQYF. The CDR3, as DNA: TGTGCCAGCAGCTCCTTAGGGGTCCAAGAGACCCAGTACTTC.